The 16 T cell receptor beta chains below were found in one sample sequenced in a study of monozygotic twins with inflammatory bowel disease. From its re-call of the 5' RACE reads, TCRdb lists each CDR3 protein once, without DNA. Reported are some 170,000 distinct CDR3 sequences; the ten largest clones contain 6.5% to 9%. The sequenced material came from blood. The receptors derive from a human donor with ulcerative colitis or Crohn's disease, or a healthy co-twin of an affected twin (not recorded which).

The rearrangement uses TRBV14 and TRBJ2-7; the D gene TCRdb calls, TRBD1, cannot be checked with no DNA. Germline V gene lookup returns CDR1 SGHDN and CDR2 FVKESK. The CDR3 runs 16 residues. The CDR3 here is CASSQRRGKGSYEQYF.

The chain is built from TRBV5-1 and TRBJ2-3; TCRdb's assignment of TRBD1 cannot be checked, as there is no DNA. Germline V CDR1 and CDR2: SGHRS, YFSETQ. CDR3 length: 15 amino acids. CDR3 protein: CASSPRTGGTDTQYF.

V gene TRBV10-3 combines with J gene TRBJ2-2; TCRdb outputs TRBD1, but without DNA this stays unchecked. The germline V gene encodes CDR1 ENHRY and CDR2 SYGVKD. The CDR3 sequence is 15 residues long. CDR3 amino acids: CAISGDRDYTGELFF.

The V and J genes are TRBV30 and TRBJ1-5. The CDR3 is made up of 14 amino acids. In germline, CDR1 is GTSNPN, CDR2 SVGIG (reference sequence). This CDR3 is CAWSEHNSNQPQHF.

The V gene is TRBV5-1, the J gene TRBJ1-4. The CDR3 loop spans 16 amino acids. Germline CDR1 reads SGHRS; CDR2 reads YFSETQ. The CDR3 sequence: CVSSLGGLPGNEKLFF.

The rearrangement joins TRBV6-5 to TRBJ2-3; TCRdb's D call of TRBD2 is untestable without DNA. In germline, CDR1 is MNHEY, CDR2 SVGAGI. CDR3 size: 13 residues. CDR3 in amino acids: CASSTRAIDTQYF.

The J gene is TRBJ2-5, the V gene TRBV11-2; TCRdb gives TRBD2 as the D gene, but with no DNA this cannot be confirmed. Germline assignment: CDR1 SGHAT and CDR2 FQNNGV. The CDR3 loop spans 16 amino acids. CDR3 loop: CASSMGLAGAIETQYF.

The J gene is TRBJ1-5, the V gene TRBV12-3 or TRBV12-4. This CDR3 contains 14 residues. The CDR3 spells CASSLTGSNQPQHF.

This chain uses TRBV6-1 with TRBJ2-7; TCRdb calls TRBD2, which cannot be checked without DNA. The V gene's germline CDR1 is MNHNS and CDR2 SASEGT. CDR3 length equals 15 residues. CDR3 region: CASSSPGLGAMEQYF.

The chain carries TRBV7-2 and TRBJ2-1; TCRdb calls TRBD2, which cannot be checked without DNA. Germline CDR1 is SGHTA and CDR2 is FQGNSA. The CDR3 covers 16 residues. The chain's CDR3 is CASSFQGLAGVREQFF.

This chain connects TRBV10-2 to TRBJ2-7. CDR3 length equals 13 residues. Germline loops: CDR1 WSHSY, CDR2 SAAADI. The CDR3 loop reads CASSDEYLYEQYF.

This chain links TRBV12-5 with TRBJ2-5; TCRdb's D call of TRBD2 is untestable without DNA. Germline V lookup: CDR1 LGHNT, CDR2 FRNRAP. The CDR3 has 15 amino acids. The CDR3 region is CASGLGLAGQETQYF.

The V gene is TRBV20-1, the J gene TRBJ2-1; TCRdb selects TRBD2, and the lack of DNA leaves this call unchecked. The CDR3 is 18 amino acids. Germline CDR1 is DFQATT and CDR2 is SNEGSKA (reference sequence). CDR3 sequence reads: CSARPGPPTTFSYNEQFF.

This rearrangement joins TRBV20-1 to TRBJ2-3. The CDR3 runs to 13 residues. Germline assignment: CDR1 DFQATT and CDR2 SNEGSKA (reference sequence). CDR3 in amino acids: CSARDRSTDTQYF.

The chain couples TRBV29-1 to TRBJ1-5; TCRdb reports TRBD1, a call that lacks DNA to check it against. Germline values: CDR1 SQVTM, CDR2 ANQGSEA. The CDR3 spans 14 residues. This CDR3 reads CSVEVGGGGQPQHF. Drawing the rest from reference TRBV29-1 and TRBJ1-5, the complete variable domain is SAVISQKPSRDICQRGTSLTIQCQVDSQVTMMFWYRQQPGQSLTLIATANQGSEATYESGFVIDKFPISRPNLTFSTLTVSNMSPEDSSIYLCSVEVGGGGQPQHFGDGTRLSIL.

CDR3: CASTDLRSSTQYF. The rearrangement joins TRBV7-2 to TRBJ2-3. This CDR3 comprises 13 residues. Germline CDR1 is SGHTA and CDR2 is FQGNSA.